What follows describes a single TCR beta chain. The antigen is unknown. This record belongs to a study of early T cells in non-severe SARS-CoV-2 infection. Study as a whole: It was bulk RNA from unsorted whole blood that was sequenced, and the chains were unpaired. General study findings and limits: The VDJdb matching leaned toward anti-spike CD8 responses and overlooked private and CD4 specificities.

This CDR3 comprises 15 residues. CDR1 is SGHNT and CDR2 is YYREEE in the germline V gene (reference sequence). The V end lost 5 bases, the J end lost 7 bases, and 19 bases lay between the germline ends. Unique molecular identifier tags were affixed to discrete cDNA molecules. Each CDR3 protein gets one entry after TCRdb re-called the 5' RACE reads with MiXCR. The repertoire holds tens of thousands of distinct CDR3 sequences, with about 14% as singletons. This chain uses TRBV5-4 with TRBJ2-1; D perhaps matches TRBD1 (6 bases). The source is an adult who was a healthcare worker with PCR-confirmed SARS-CoV-2 infection or an uninfected control (not recorded which). Material: whole blood, obtained at baseline. The CDR3 DNA follows: TGTGCCAGCAGTTCGCCGGGACATGGACGAAATGAGCAGTTCTTC. Translated, it gives CASSSPGHGRNEQFF. The full variable domain, in which reference TRBV5-4 and TRBJ2-1 provide the parts outside the CDR3, is ETGVTQSPTHLIKTRGQQVTLRCSSQSGHNTVSWYQQALGQGPQFIFQYYREEENGRGNFPPRFSGLQFPNYSSELNVNALELDDSALYLCASSSPGHGRNEQFFGPGTRLTVL.